This entry lists 18 T cell receptor beta chains sequenced from one sample in a study of T-cell memory formation after mild COVID-19. TCRdb re-analysed the 5' RACE reads in MiXCR, keeping a single row per CDR3 protein. The table shows about 45,000 distinct CDR3 sequences, with more than 7% occurring only once. Sequenced input: PBMCs or a T cell subset sorted from them (not recorded which). The receptors were gathered from a man between 18 and 35 years old who had mild COVID-19 (a few samples of this study predate the infection). Cell type and time point are not known.

In this sample, this clonotype turned up many times. The chain combines TRBV12-3 or TRBV12-4 with TRBJ2-1, with a weak D call TRBD1 (6 bases). The CDR3 consists of 14 residues. V lost 3 bases and J 8 bases, leaving 14 bases between the germline ends. The CDR3: CASSFTRGGDEQFF. The CDR3, as DNA: TGTGCCAGCAGTTTTACCAGGGGTGGAGATGAGCAGTTCTTC.

This sequence joins TRBV9 and TRBJ2-1; TRBD2 agrees at 11 bases. CDR3 length equals 17 residues. Germline V gene lookup returns CDR1 SGDLS and CDR2 YYNGEE. The V and J ends lost 3 bases and 6 bases, in that order; junction bases with no gene match: 11. CDR3 sequence reads: CASSATVYSGGANEQFF. CDR3 DNA sequence: TGTGCCAGCAGCGCGACCGTATATAGCGGGGGGGCCAATGAGCAGTTCTTC.

This clonotype was found many times. The chain joins TRBV5-1 to TRBJ1-1; D is perhaps TRBD1 (5 bases). The CDR3 sequence is 13 residues long. The V end was cut by 2 bases, the J end by 2 bases, with 7 bases between. The V gene's germline CDR1 is SGHRS and CDR2 YFSETQ. CDR3 amino acids: CASSFQGNTEAFF. The CDR3 region has the DNA TGCGCCAGCAGCTTCCAGGGAAACACTGAAGCTTTCTTT.

The rearrangement links TRBV20-1 to TRBJ1-5; D perhaps matches TRBD1 (5 bases). Germline V CDR1 and CDR2: DFQATT, SNEGSKA (reference sequence). V was trimmed by 4 bases and J by 0 bases, leaving 10 bases between them. This CDR3 has 14 amino acids. The CDR3: CSATSGSSNQPQHF. For the CDR3, the DNA is TGCAGTGCTACCTCAGGGAGTAGCAATCAGCCCCAGCATTTT.

The V call is TRBV5-5, the J call TRBJ1-6; TRBD1 agrees at 8 bases. The germline CDR1 and CDR2 sequences are SGHKS and YYEKEE (reference sequence). With V trimmed by 3 bases and J by 2 bases, 7 bases remained unmatched. This CDR3 region has 17 residues. The CDR3 region is CASSSDRAGTYNSPLHF. Here the CDR3 DNA reads TGTGCCAGCAGCTCGGACAGGGCAGGGACCTATAATTCACCCCTCCACTTT.

This clonotype has a handful of counts. DNA of the CDR3: TGTGCCAGCAGCCGGGACAACTATGGCTACACCTTC. Residues: CASSRDNYGYTF. The chain couples TRBV7-2 to TRBJ1-2, with D possibly matching TRBD1 (5 bases). The CDR3 is 12 residues long. The germline gives CDR1 SGHTA, CDR2 FQGNSA. The germline V and J ends were trimmed by 5 bases and 2 bases, with 6 bases remaining between them. Based on the CDR3 plus reference TRBV7-2 and TRBJ1-2, the full variable domain is GAGVSQSPSNKVTEKGKDVELRCDPISGHTALYWYRQSLGQGLEFLIYFQGNSAPDKSGLPSDRFSAERTGGSVSTLTIQRTQQEDSAVYLCASSRDNYGYTFGSGTRLTVV.

This clonotype was detected a few times. The chain uses TRBV9 and TRBJ1-1; 8 nucleotides agree with TRBD1. This CDR3 region has 17 residues. Germline-derived CDR1 and CDR2 are SGDLS and YYNGEE. V lost 2 bases, J lost 4 bases, and 13 bases stayed unmatched. In DNA form, the CDR3 reads TGTGCCAGCAGCGTGGGAGAAGGACAGGGAGGAGCCACTGAAGCTTTCTTT. As protein: CASSVGEGQGGATEAFF.

The chain carries TRBV7-2 and TRBJ2-3; D possibly uses TRBD1 or TRBD2 (5 bases each). With 5 bases removed from V and 2 bases from J, the gap between germline ends came to 11 bases. The CDR3 consists of 14 residues. Germline V gene sequence: CDR1 SGHTA, CDR2 FQGNSA. Here the CDR3 reads CASSRGVITDTQYF. CDR3 in DNA: TGTGCCAGCAGCCGAGGGGTCATCACAGATACGCAGTATTTT.

The V gene is TRBV12-3 or TRBV12-4, the J gene TRBJ2-3; the match to TRBD2 covers 10 bases. The CDR3 runs to 14 residues. V lost 8 bases to trimming and J lost 4 bases; unmatched junction nucleotides: 6. The CDR3 nucleotides are TGTGCCAGCCGTGTGCTAGCGGGGGCAGATACGCAGTATTTT. Translation: CASRVLAGADTQYF.

This clonotype has at least ten counts. The rearrangement links TRBV7-9 to TRBJ2-1; D assignment may be TRBD1 or TRBD2 (5 bases each). The CDR3 has 14 residues. Trimming took off 8 bases at V and 8 bases at J, with 19 bases between the two ends. Germline CDR1 reads SEHNR; CDR2 reads FQNEAQ (reference sequence). The CDR3 DNA reads TGTGCCAGCCCGGGTAGGGGACCTCTGGATGAGCAGTTCTTC. This encodes CASPGRGPLDEQFF.

This clonotype was detected many times. This chain connects TRBV7-2 to TRBJ2-1; D gene uncertain. From germline, CDR1 is SGHTA and CDR2 FQGNSA. V was trimmed by 2 bases and J by 9 bases, leaving 5 bases between them. The CDR3 has 11 residues. As DNA, the CDR3 is TGTGCCAGCAGCTTATATTCTGAGCAGTTCTTC. It yields the protein CASSLYSEQFF.

At least ten counts were recorded for this clonotype. The rearrangement joins TRBV12-3 or TRBV12-4 to TRBJ2-7, with 9 bases that match TRBD1. V lost 6 bases to trimming and J lost 5 bases; unmatched junction nucleotides: 5. This CDR3 is built from 13 residues. Written as DNA, the CDR3 is TGTGCCAGCAGGCGGACAGGGGAGCACGAGCAGTACTTC. Its protein product is CASRRTGEHEQYF.

This clonotype was observed a handful of times. The rearrangement uses TRBV3-1 and TRBJ2-3; the D call may be TRBD1 or TRBD2 (6 bases each). This CDR3 is 15 amino acids long. Germline V gene data show CDR1 as LGHDT and CDR2 as YNNKEL (reference sequence). Trimming removed 7 bases at V and 8 bases at J, with 22 bases between. DNA for the CDR3: TGTGCCAGCACCAGGGGAGACCGAGCAGCGGGTACGCAGTATTTT. Residues: CASTRGDRAAGTQYF.

Only a few counts were recorded for this clonotype. The chain combines TRBV7-2 with TRBJ1-2; the match to TRBD1 covers 7 bases. Unmatched junction bases numbered 8, after V lost 2 bases and J lost 8 bases. The germline V gene encodes CDR1 SGHTA and CDR2 FQGNSA. CDR3 size: 14 residues. Here the CDR3 reads CASSLNEGAYGYTF. In DNA form, the CDR3 reads TGTGCCAGCAGCTTAAATGAGGGGGCGTACGGCTACACCTTC.

This chain connects TRBV29-1 to TRBJ2-7, with D maybe TRBD1 (6 bases). This CDR3 is 15 amino acids long. V shed 5 bases and J shed 6 bases, with 23 bases lying between them. Germline loops: CDR1 SQVTM, CDR2 ANQGSEA. The CDR3 protein is CSVLPGAGAAGEQYF. CDR3 coding DNA: TGCAGCGTTTTGCCAGGGGCTGGGGCCGCAGGCGAGCAGTACTTC.

The chain joins TRBV7-2 to TRBJ1-4; no reliable D call. With 5 bases removed from V and 8 bases from J, the gap between germline ends came to 18 bases. Germline V gene sequence: CDR1 SGHTA, CDR2 FQGNSA. CDR3 length: 15 amino acids. The chain's CDR3 is CASSPLHLRGEKLFF. The CDR3, as DNA: TGTGCCAGCAGCCCGTTACACCTCCGAGGGGAAAAACTGTTTTTT.

The V and J genes are TRBV2 and TRBJ1-1; a weak D match, TRBD1 (5 bases). Per germline, CDR1 SNHLY and CDR2 FYNNEI. The V and J ends lost 7 bases and 3 bases respectively, with 12 bases between them. The CDR3 is 13 amino acids. This CDR3 reads CASTRGTDTEAFF. Here the CDR3 DNA reads TGTGCCAGCACTAGGGGTACGGACACTGAAGCTTTCTTT.

This clonotype was counted a few times. The rearrangement joins TRBV19 to TRBJ2-4; D assignment may be TRBD1 or TRBD2 (5 bases each). V was cut by 5 bases and J by 7 bases, with 21 bases left in between. The germline CDR1 and CDR2 sequences are LNHDA and SQIVND (reference sequence). CDR3 length equals 16 residues. The CDR3, as DNA: TGTGCCAGTAGTCCTGCCGGGACCTCGGGCTGGAACATTCAGTACTTC. The encoded protein is CASSPAGTSGWNIQYF.